This T cell receptor (beta chain) was obtained from a study of blood T cell repertoires in COVID-19. Across the whole study: Samples taken during acute and convalescent COVID-19 were collected in the United States, Italy and Spain. Sources were T cells, B-cell-depleted T cells, or PBMCs; the material itself was cDNA or gDNA.

Patients from Seattle were sampled longitudinally, starting during active infection. TCRdb keeps only in-frame clones here, not all; method: immunoSEQ multiplex PCR. The repertoire holds approximately 270,000 clones, around 82% seen once, with around 1% in the top ten. The germline V and J ends were trimmed by 3 bases and 4 bases, with 13 bases remaining between them. The CDR3 covers 14 residues. Germline CDR1 reads LGHDT; CDR2 reads YNNKEL (reference sequence). The sequence derives from a human donor with COVID-19, enrolled during active disease. The donor label of this sample is uncertain. Sequenced: peripheral blood. The rearrangement links TRBV3-1 (or the pseudogene TRBV3-2) to TRBJ2-7, with D possibly matching TRBD1 (6 bases). In DNA form, the CDR3 reads TGTGCCAGCAGCCACGACGTACAGGGTTACGAGCAGTACTTC. It yields the protein CASSHDVQGYEQYF.